Below are 27 T cell receptor beta chains sequenced from a single sample in a study of CD8 T cells in Susac syndrome. Reverse transcription used about 0.45 to 1 ug RNA and random hexamers. Each CDR3 protein gets one entry after TCRdb re-called the immunoSEQ multiplex PCR reads with MiXCR. The sample records over 130,000 distinct CDR3 sequences, 85% to 95% being singletons. Material for sequencing was CD4+ T cells from PBMCs. Source of these receptors: a human donor with multiple sclerosis.

This clonotype was observed once. The rearrangement uses TRBV7-2 and TRBJ1-6, with D possibly TRBD1 on 5 matching bases. The CDR3 extends over 14 amino acids. CDR1 is SGHTA, CDR2 FQGNSA, per germline. V gave up 7 bases and J gave up 7 bases, with 14 bases separating them. The CDR3 sequence: CASTTTASNSPLHF. Here the CDR3 DNA reads TGTGCCAGCACCACGACAGCGTCGAATTCACCCCTCCACTTT.

V and J are TRBV29-1 and TRBJ2-5; the D gene is possibly TRBD1 (7 bases). This CDR3 has 13 amino acids. CDR1 SQVTM and CDR2 ANQGSEA come from the germline V gene. Trimming removed 7 bases at V and 3 bases at J, with 15 bases between. CDR3 sequence reads: CSGAGQRKETQYF. The CDR3, as DNA: TGCAGCGGCGCGGGACAGAGGAAAGAGACCCAGTACTTC. Based on the CDR3 plus reference TRBV29-1 and TRBJ2-5, the full variable domain is SAVISQKPSRDICQRGTSLTIQCQVDSQVTMMFWYRQQPGQSLTLIATANQGSEATYESGFVIDKFPISRPNLTFSTLTVSNMSPEDSSIYLCSGAGQRKETQYFGPGTRLLVL.

This clonotype was seen just once. The chain uses TRBV14 and TRBJ2-5; D remains ambiguous. Germline CDR1 is SGHDN and CDR2 is FVKESK. Trimming took 5 bases from V and 5 from J, leaving 15 bases between them. The CDR3 totals 14 residues. The CDR3 DNA sequence: TGTGCCAGCAGCTTCCAAAGGGTTAAGGAGACCCAGTACTTC. Its translation: CASSFQRVKETQYF.

The J gene is TRBJ1-3, the V gene TRBV20-1; D ambiguous. This CDR3 comprises 14 residues. Deletions cut 3 bases from V and 1 base from J, with 10 bases between. Germline CDR1 reads DFQATT; CDR2 reads SNEGSKA (reference sequence). CDR3 residues: CSASPAGSGNTIYF. CDR3 coding DNA: TGCAGTGCTAGCCCGGCTGGATCTGGAAACACCATATATTTT.

The chain uses TRBV29-1 and TRBJ2-3; TRBD1 matches at 11 bases. The germline CDR1 and CDR2 sequences are SQVTM and ANQGSEA. Losses at the gene ends were 6 bases for V and 3 bases for J; bases not matched to a gene: 8. This CDR3 is 15 amino acids long. The CDR3 protein is CSVRDRGMLTDTQYF. In nucleotides, the CDR3 is TGCAGCGTCCGGGACAGGGGGATGTTGACAGATACGCAGTATTTT.

The chain is built from TRBV11-3 and TRBJ1-6; 7 bases fit TRBD1. The germline gives CDR1 SGHNT, CDR2 YENEEA. The CDR3 is 14 amino acids. J lost 8 bases, V lost 5 bases, and 6 bases had no gene match. The CDR3 coding sequence is TGTGCCAGCAGCCGACAGGGAGAAGATTCACCCCTCCACTTT. It codes for CASSRQGEDSPLHF.

Only one count was recorded for this clonotype. The rearrangement uses TRBV7-2 and TRBJ1-5; tentatively, D is TRBD1 (5 bases). Germline lookup yields CDR1 SGHTA and CDR2 FQGNSA. CDR3 length: 15 residues. V was pared by 4 bases and J by 3 bases, with 13 bases between. CDR3 loop: CASSSQGLNNQPQHF. In DNA form, the CDR3 reads TGTGCCAGCAGCTCTCAGGGCCTAAACAATCAGCCCCAGCATTTT.

Only one count was recorded for this clonotype. The rearrangement joins TRBV9 to TRBJ2-1, with D unclear. Germline V gives CDR1 SGDLS, CDR2 YYNGEE. Trimming shortened V by 0 bases and J by 0 bases, and 7 bases separated the two germline ends. There are 15 residues in the CDR3. CDR3: CASSVVGTSYNEQFF. The CDR3 DNA follows: TGTGCCAGCAGCGTAGTGGGAACCTCCTACAATGAGCAGTTCTTC.

V usage is TRBV5-1 and J usage is TRBJ2-5; D not resolved. Germline values: CDR1 SGHRS, CDR2 YFSETQ. The CDR3 has 11 amino acids. Between the trimmed V and J ends, which lost 7 bases and 3 bases, there was a span of 7 bases. Here the CDR3 reads CASAREETQYF. CDR3 coding DNA: TGCGCCAGCGCAAGGGAAGAGACCCAGTACTTC.

The chain has TRBV27 and TRBJ1-2; no clear D. CDR1 is MNHEY and CDR2 is SMNVEV in the germline V gene (reference sequence). V lost 5 bases and J 6 bases, leaving 16 bases between the germline ends. The CDR3 spans 14 residues. Here the CDR3 reads CASSEDPRHDGYTF. CDR3 sequence (DNA): TGTGCCAGCAGTGAAGACCCCCGTCACGATGGCTACACCTTC.

Here the CDR3 reads CARRTEATYEQYF. The CDR3 coding sequence is TGTGCCCGCCGGACAGAGGCGACCTACGAGCAGTACTTC. The chain links TRBV30 to TRBJ2-7, with a possible D match to TRBD1 (6 bases). Deletions cut 8 bases from V and 2 bases from J, with 16 bases between. The germline V gene encodes CDR1 GTSNPN and CDR2 SVGIG (reference sequence). The CDR3 runs to 13 residues.

This chain connects TRBV7-3 to TRBJ2-1; 8 positions match TRBD2. The V gene end was trimmed by 2 bases and the J gene end by 6 bases; junction bases not matched to a gene: 3. The germline V gene has CDR1 SGHTA and CDR2 FQGTGA. CDR3 length: 14 amino acids. CDR3 loop: CASSLAGGANEQFF. The DNA for the CDR3 is TGTGCCAGCAGCTTAGCGGGAGGCGCCAATGAGCAGTTCTTC. The variable domain in full, completed from reference TRBV7-3 and TRBJ2-1, reads GAGVSQTPSNKVTEKGKYVELRCDPISGHTALYWYRQSLGQGPEFLIYFQGTGAADDSGLPNDRFFAVRPEGSVSTLKIQRTERGDSAVYLCASSLAGGANEQFFGPGTRLTVL.

This chain's CDR3 is CASSFLASGNVYNEQFF. The CDR3 DNA follows: TGTGCCAGCAGTTTCTTGGCTAGCGGGAATGTCTACAATGAGCAGTTCTTC. The chain carries TRBV12-3 or TRBV12-4 and TRBJ2-1, with 9 bases fitting TRBD2. The J segment lost 3 bases and the V segment lost 3 bases, leaving 9 bases of the junction unmatched. CDR3 size: 17 residues.

Note on this clonotype: The junction departs from the called germline gene at one end, perhaps through a read error. The V call is TRBV28, the J call TRBJ1-1; no firm D call. This CDR3 spans 10 amino acids. The germline gives CDR1 MDHEN, CDR2 SYDVKM. CDR3 nucleotide sequence: TGTGCCAGCAAAGACACAGAAGCTTTCTTT. It specifies CASKDTEAFF.

The CDR3 reads CASSSRLAGGTDTQYF. CDR3 nucleotide sequence: TGTGCCAGCAGCTCCCGACTAGCGGGAGGCACAGATACGCAGTATTTT. The chain combines TRBV7-3 with TRBJ2-3; TRBD2 matches at 12 bases. The germline V gene encodes CDR1 SGHTA and CDR2 FQGTGA. J lost 1 base, V lost 4 bases, and 3 bases had no gene match. The CDR3 totals 16 residues.

The CDR3: CSASPDTDTQYF. The CDR3, as DNA: TGCAGTGCAAGCCCAGATACAGATACGCAGTATTTT. V usage is TRBV20-1 and J usage is TRBJ2-3; D uncertain. With 6 bases removed from V and 3 bases from J, the gap between germline ends came to 10 bases. CDR3 length: 12 residues. Germline V CDR1 and CDR2: DFQATT, SNEGSKA (reference sequence).

This sequence joins TRBV20-1 and TRBJ1-5; possibly TRBD1 for D (5 bases). V gave up 6 bases and J gave up 1 base, with 10 bases separating them. Germline V gene lookup returns CDR1 DFQATT and CDR2 SNEGSKA (reference sequence). There are 13 residues in the CDR3. CDR3 in DNA: TGCAGTGCGAAGGACATCAGCAATCAGCCCCAGCATTTT. As protein: CSAKDISNQPQHF.

This sequence joins TRBV12-3 or TRBV12-4 and TRBJ1-5, with TRBD1 matching 7 bases. The CDR3 is 13 amino acids. Trimming cost V 6 bases and J 7 bases; bases outside gene matches: 6. The CDR3 sequence is CASSKGQFQPQHF. CDR3 nucleotide sequence: TGTGCCAGCAGCAAGGGACAGTTCCAGCCCCAGCATTTT.

V gene TRBV5-1 combines with J gene TRBJ2-5; the match to TRBD2 covers 10 bases. Trimming took 1 base from V and 4 from J; bases not matched to a gene: 4. This CDR3 has 15 amino acids. Germline loops: CDR1 SGHRS, CDR2 YFSETQ. CDR3 amino acids: CASSLLAGDVETQYF. CDR3 nucleotide sequence: TGCGCCAGCAGCTTGCTAGCGGGAGACGTAGAGACCCAGTACTTC.

The J gene is TRBJ2-2, the V gene TRBV29-1; a possible D gene is TRBD1 (5 bases). The CDR3 length is 14 residues. Deletions cut 4 bases from V and 0 bases from J, with 9 bases between. CDR1 and CDR2 (germline): SQVTM, ANQGSEA. This CDR3 reads CSVVQATNTGELFF. CDR3 nucleotides: TGCAGCGTTGTACAGGCAACGAACACCGGGGAGCTGTTTTTT.

This clonotype showed up just a few times. The chain links TRBV7-2 to TRBJ2-7; possibly TRBD1 for D (5 bases). Germline-derived CDR1 and CDR2 are SGHTA and FQGNSA. CDR3 length: 15 residues. Deletions cut 5 bases from V and 0 bases from J, with 14 bases between. The CDR3 DNA follows: TGTGCCAGCAGCCCACAGGCGACCACCTCCTACGAGCAGTACTTC. The encoded protein is CASSPQATTSYEQYF.

V gene TRBV27 combines with J gene TRBJ2-1; 9 nucleotides agree with TRBD2. J lost 7 bases, V lost 7 bases, and 11 bases had no gene match. Looked up from germline, CDR1 is MNHEY and CDR2 is SMNVEV (reference sequence). The CDR3 runs to 15 residues. CDR3 sequence reads: CASKAMGLAKNEQFF. Here the CDR3 DNA reads TGTGCCAGCAAAGCGATGGGACTAGCCAAGAATGAGCAGTTCTTC.

This chain uses TRBV20-1 with TRBJ2-7; 11 bases match TRBD2. The germline CDR1 and CDR2 sequences are DFQATT and SNEGSKA (reference sequence). V lost 5 bases to trimming and J lost 2 bases; unmatched junction nucleotides: 8. This CDR3 is built from 15 residues. The DNA for the CDR3 is TGCAGTGCTGGCGAACTAGCGGGGGCAACCTACGAGCAGTACTTC. It codes for CSAGELAGATYEQYF.

This clonotype was recorded once. V usage is TRBV7-9 and J usage is TRBJ2-5; TRBD2 matches 15 bases. Trimming cost V 4 bases and J 3 bases; bases outside gene matches: 6. In germline, CDR1 is SEHNR, CDR2 FQNEAQ (reference sequence). The CDR3 has 17 residues. The CDR3 reads CASSSAGTSGGKETQYF. In nucleotides, the CDR3 is TGTGCCAGCAGCTCCGCCGGGACTAGCGGGGGGAAAGAGACCCAGTACTTC. Based on the CDR3 plus reference TRBV7-9 and TRBJ2-5, the full variable domain is DTGVSQNPRHKITKRGQNVTFRCDPISEHNRLYWYRQTLGQGPEFLTYFQNEAQLEKSRLLSDRFSAERPKGSFSTLEIQRTEQGDSAMYLCASSSAGTSGGKETQYFGPGTRLLVL.

The chain couples TRBV12-3 or TRBV12-4 to TRBJ2-3; D call uncertain. V was cut by 2 bases and J by 2 bases, with 5 bases left in between. The CDR3 sequence is 13 residues long. The CDR3, as DNA: TGTGCCAGCAGTTTACGCCACACAGATACGCAGTATTTT. This sequence encodes CASSLRHTDTQYF.

The chain combines TRBV5-1 with TRBJ2-6; the D is unclear. V was clipped by 7 bases and J by 2 bases, with 19 bases between them. The germline V gene has CDR1 SGHRS and CDR2 YFSETQ. The CDR3 runs to 17 residues. The CDR3 is CASRRTPSSAGANVLTF. In DNA, the CDR3 is TGCGCCAGCCGGCGGACCCCCTCTTCCGCTGGGGCCAACGTCCTGACTTTC.

The chain carries TRBV29-1 and TRBJ2-5, with D possibly matching TRBD2 (5 bases). The V end lost 4 bases, the J end lost 5 bases, and 17 bases lay between the germline ends. From germline, CDR1 is SQVTM and CDR2 ANQGSEA. CDR3 size: 14 residues. The DNA for the CDR3 is TGCAGCGTTGGGCTAGCCGGGCTCCGGGAGACCCAGTACTTC. Translating gives CSVGLAGLRETQYF. Full variable domain (remainder filled in from reference TRBV29-1 and TRBJ2-5): SAVISQKPSRDICQRGTSLTIQCQVDSQVTMMFWYRQQPGQSLTLIATANQGSEATYESGFVIDKFPISRPNLTFSTLTVSNMSPEDSSIYLCSVGLAGLRETQYFGPGTRLLVL.